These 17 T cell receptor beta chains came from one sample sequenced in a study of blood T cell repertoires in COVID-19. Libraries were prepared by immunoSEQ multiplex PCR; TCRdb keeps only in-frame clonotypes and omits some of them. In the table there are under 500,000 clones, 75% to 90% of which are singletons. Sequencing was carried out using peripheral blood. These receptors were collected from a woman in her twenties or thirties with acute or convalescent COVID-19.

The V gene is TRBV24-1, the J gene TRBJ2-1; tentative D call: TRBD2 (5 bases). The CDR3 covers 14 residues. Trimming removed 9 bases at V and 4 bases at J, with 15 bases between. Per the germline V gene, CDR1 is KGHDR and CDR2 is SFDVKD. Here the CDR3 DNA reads TGTGCCACCCAAGGGCAGCGGAGTTACAATGAGCAGTTCTTC. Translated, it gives CATQGQRSYNEQFF.

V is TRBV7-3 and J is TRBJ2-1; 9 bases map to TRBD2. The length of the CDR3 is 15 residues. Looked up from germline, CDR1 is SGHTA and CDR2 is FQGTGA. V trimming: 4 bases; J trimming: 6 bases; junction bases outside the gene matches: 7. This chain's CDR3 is CASSSSGTSSNEQFF. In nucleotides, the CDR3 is TGTGCCAGCAGCTCCTCCGGGACTAGCAGCAATGAGCAGTTCTTC.

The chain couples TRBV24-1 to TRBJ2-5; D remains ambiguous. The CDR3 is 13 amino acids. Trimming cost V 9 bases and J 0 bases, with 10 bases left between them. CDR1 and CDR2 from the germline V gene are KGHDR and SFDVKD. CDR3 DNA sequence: TGTGCCACCTCAACTGCCTACCAAGAGACCCAGTACTTC. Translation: CATSTAYQETQYF.

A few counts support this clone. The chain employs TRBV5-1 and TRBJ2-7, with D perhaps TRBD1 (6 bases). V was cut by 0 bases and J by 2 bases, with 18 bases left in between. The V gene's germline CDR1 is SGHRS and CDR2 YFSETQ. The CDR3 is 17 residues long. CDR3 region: CASSLEGHPFSTYEQYF. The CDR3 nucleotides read TGCGCCAGCAGCTTGGAGGGACACCCTTTTTCTACCTACGAGCAGTACTTC.

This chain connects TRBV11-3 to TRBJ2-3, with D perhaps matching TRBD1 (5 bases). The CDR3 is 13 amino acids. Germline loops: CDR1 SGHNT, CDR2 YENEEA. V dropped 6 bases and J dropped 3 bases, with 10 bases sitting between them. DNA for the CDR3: TGTGCCAGCAGTTCCCAGGGAACAGATACGCAGTATTTT. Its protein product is CASSSQGTDTQYF.

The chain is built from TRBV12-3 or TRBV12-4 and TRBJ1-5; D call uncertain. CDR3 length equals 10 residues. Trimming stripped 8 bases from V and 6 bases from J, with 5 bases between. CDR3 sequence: CASGPQPQHF. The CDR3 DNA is TGTGCCAGCGGCCCTCAGCCCCAGCATTTT.

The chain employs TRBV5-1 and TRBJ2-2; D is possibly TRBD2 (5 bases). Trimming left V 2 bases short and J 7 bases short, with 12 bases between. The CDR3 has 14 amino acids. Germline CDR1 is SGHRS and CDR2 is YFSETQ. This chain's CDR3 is CASSFRGRNGELFF. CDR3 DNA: TGCGCCAGCAGCTTCCGGGGAAGGAACGGGGAGCTGTTTTTT.

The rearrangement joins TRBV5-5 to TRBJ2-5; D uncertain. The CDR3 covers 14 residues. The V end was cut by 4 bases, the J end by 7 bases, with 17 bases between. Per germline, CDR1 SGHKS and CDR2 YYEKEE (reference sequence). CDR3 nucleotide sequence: TGTGCCAGCAGCCCACGGCGTACAGAAGGGACCCAGTACTTC. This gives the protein CASSPRRTEGTQYF.

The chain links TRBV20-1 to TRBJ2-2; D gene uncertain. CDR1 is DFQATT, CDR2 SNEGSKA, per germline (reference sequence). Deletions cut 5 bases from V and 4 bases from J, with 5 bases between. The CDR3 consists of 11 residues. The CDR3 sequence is CSAGSTGELFF. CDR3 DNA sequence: TGCAGTGCTGGCTCCACCGGGGAGCTGTTTTTT.

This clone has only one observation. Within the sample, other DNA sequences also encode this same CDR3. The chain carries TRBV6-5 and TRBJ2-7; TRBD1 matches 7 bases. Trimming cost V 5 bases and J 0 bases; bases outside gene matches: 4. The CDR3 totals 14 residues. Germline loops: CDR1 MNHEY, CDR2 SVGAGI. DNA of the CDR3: TGTGCCAGCAGTCGACAGGGTTTCTCCTACGAGCAGTACTTC. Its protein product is CASSRQGFSYEQYF.

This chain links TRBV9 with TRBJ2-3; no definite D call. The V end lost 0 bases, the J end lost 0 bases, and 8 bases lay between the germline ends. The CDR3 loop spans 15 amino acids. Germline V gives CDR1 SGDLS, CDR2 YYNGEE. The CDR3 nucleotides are TGTGCCAGCAGCGTAGGAATCACTAGCACAGATACGCAGTATTTT. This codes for CASSVGITSTDTQYF.

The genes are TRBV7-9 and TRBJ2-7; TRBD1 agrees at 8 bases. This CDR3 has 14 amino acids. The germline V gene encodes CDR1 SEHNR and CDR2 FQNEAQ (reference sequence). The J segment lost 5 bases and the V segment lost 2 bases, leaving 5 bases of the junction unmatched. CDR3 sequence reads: CASSLSAGGHEQYF. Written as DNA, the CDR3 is TGTGCCAGCAGCTTATCTGCAGGGGGCCACGAGCAGTACTTC.

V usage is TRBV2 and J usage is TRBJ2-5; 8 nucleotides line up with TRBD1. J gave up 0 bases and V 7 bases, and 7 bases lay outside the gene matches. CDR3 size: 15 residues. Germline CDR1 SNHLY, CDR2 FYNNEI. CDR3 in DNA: TGTGCCAGCACTGGGACAGGCGAGTACCAAGAGACCCAGTACTTC. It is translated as CASTGTGEYQETQYF.

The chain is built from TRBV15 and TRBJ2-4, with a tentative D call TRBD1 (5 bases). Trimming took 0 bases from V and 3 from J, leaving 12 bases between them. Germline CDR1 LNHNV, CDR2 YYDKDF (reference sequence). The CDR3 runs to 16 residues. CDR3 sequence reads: CATSRDSRQGKNIQYF. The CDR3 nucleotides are TGTGCCACCAGCAGAGATAGTCGGCAGGGCAAAAACATTCAGTACTTC.

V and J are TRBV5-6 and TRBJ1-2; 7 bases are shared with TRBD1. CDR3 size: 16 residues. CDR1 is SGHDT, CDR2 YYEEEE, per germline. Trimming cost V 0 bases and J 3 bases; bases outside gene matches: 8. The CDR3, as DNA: TGTGCCAGCAGCTTGGCCAAGGCAGGGGGTGACTATGGCTACACCTTC. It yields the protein CASSLAKAGGDYGYTF.

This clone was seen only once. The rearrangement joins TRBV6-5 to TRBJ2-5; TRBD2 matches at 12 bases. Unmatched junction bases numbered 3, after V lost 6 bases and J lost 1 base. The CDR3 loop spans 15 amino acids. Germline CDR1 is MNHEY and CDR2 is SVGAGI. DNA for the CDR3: TGTGCCAGCAGCCAACTAGCGGGGGGCCAAGAGACCCAGTACTTC. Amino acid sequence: CASSQLAGGQETQYF.

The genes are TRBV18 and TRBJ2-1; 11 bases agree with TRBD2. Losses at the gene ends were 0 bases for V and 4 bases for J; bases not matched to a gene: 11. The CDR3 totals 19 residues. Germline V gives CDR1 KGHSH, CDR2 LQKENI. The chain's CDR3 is CASSPPGGLAALFYNEQFF. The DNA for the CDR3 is TGTGCCAGCTCACCACCGGGGGGACTAGCGGCTCTTTTTTACAATGAGCAGTTCTTC.